This TCR beta chain was documented in a study of T cells in Graves' hyperthyroidism and ophthalmopathy. Study outcomes and limitations: Most expanded thyroid clonotypes above 0.001 recurred in blood.

RNA transcripts yielded amplified TCR beta CDR3 regions. A first-round RT-PCR of the TCR CDR3 used the HTBI primer set. One entry per CDR3 protein, called by TCRdb with MiXCR from the multiplex PCR reads. The data show fewer than 850,000 distinct CDR3 sequences, roughly 17% seen once. The hyperthyroidism patients had all been newly diagnosed, and their disease duration was under 2 months. Their ages ranged from 18 to 65 years. Germline CDR1 reads SGHAT; CDR2 reads FQNNGV. This CDR3 spans 13 amino acids. Comments on this clonotype: What it binds is not known. This clone may be a read error of a much larger clone one base away.

The rearrangement links TRBV11-2 to TRBJ1-4; the D is unclear. This sequence was found in a man aged 45 to 65 with Graves' hyperthyroidism. The specimen sequenced was blood. The CDR3 spells CASSLDREEKLLF. Written as DNA, the CDR3 is TGTGCCAGCAGCTTAGATAGGGAGGAAAAACTGCTTTTT.